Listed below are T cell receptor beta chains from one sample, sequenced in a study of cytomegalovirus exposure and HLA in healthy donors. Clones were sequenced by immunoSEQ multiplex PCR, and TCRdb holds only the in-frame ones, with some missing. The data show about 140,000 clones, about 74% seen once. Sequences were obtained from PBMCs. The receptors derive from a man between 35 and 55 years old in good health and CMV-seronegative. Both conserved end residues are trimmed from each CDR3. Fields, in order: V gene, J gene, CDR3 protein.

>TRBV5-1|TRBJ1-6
ASSLGPGQSSYNSPLH
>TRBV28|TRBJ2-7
ASSLPRGETYEQY
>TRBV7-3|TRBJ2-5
ASSLTLAGRETQY
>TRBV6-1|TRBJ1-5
ASSEPRPGGSQH
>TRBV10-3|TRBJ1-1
AIRGMNTEAF
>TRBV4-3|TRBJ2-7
ASSPQAGSYEQY
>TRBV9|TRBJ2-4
ASSARGQGVNIQY
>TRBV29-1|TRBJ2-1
SVEDRGSGLDEQF
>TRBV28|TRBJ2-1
ASKKANSYNEQF
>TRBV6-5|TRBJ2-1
ASSYPQNEQF
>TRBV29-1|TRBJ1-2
SVEKRQGGYGYT
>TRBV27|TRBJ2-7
ASSPGLTPHEQY
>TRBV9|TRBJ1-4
ASSSRREDEKLF
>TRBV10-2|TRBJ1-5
ASSDAQGAGQPQH
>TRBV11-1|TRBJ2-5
ASSLTSGGSETQY
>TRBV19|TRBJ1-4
ASDGGQGMPNEKLF
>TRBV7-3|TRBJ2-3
ASRRSLDDTDTQY
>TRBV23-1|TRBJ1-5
ASSQFDPGEGNQPQH
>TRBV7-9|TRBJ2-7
ASSLESDFYEQY
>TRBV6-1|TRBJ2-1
ASSLAGGVNEQF
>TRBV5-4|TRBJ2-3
ASRVGLFAGADTQY
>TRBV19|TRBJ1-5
ASHGTGQGNWSNQPQH
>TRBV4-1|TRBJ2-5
ASSQRPEETQY
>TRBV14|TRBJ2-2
ASSQVPRLAGGAGELF
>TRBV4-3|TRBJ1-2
ASSQETGPGYGYT
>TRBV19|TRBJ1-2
ASSIPRSPAVLNYGYT
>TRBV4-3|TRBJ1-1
ASSLQEDTEAF
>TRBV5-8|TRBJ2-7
ASSLRPGGEQY
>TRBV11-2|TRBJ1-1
ASSFPRDVTF
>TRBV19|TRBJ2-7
ASQGLPGGLDEQY
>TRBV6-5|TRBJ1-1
ASSLVTENTEAF
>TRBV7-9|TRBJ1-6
ASSFTSGTGTSPLH
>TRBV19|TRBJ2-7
ASSIASGLAGVYEQY
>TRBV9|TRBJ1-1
ASRKGGQGNTEAF
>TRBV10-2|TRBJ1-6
ASRDLNDRSSYNSPLH
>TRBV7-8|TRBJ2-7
ASSLVQGAPGEQY
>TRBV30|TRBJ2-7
AWTHSRGPYEQY
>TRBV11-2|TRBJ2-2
ASSSQEFGELF
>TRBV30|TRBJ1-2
AWSAGSGYT